Shown below are 13 T cell receptor beta chains from a single sample sequenced in a study of STAT5B mutations in CD4+ large granular lymphocyte leukemia. Some clones are missing from TCRdb's copy, which holds only in-frame ones; the method was immunoSEQ multiplex PCR. The sample holds around 23,000 clones; 75% to 85% are singletons and the top ten take roughly 0.4%. The sample consisted of CD4+ T cells from blood buffy coats. The receptors derive from a human donor in good health.

This clone occurred once. This sequence joins TRBV11-2 and TRBJ2-5; no clear D gene. V dropped 2 bases and J dropped 4 bases, with 2 bases sitting between them. The CDR3 is 11 residues long. The germline V gene encodes CDR1 SGHAT and CDR2 FQNNGV. CDR3 bases: TGTGCCAGCAGCTTAAGAGAGACCCAGTACTTC. This gives the protein CASSLRETQYF.

The chain couples TRBV5-4 to TRBJ1-1; weak D call: TRBD1 (5 bases). V lost 0 bases and J lost 6, with 12 bases in between. The germline gives CDR1 SGHNT, CDR2 YYREEE (reference sequence). The CDR3 totals 14 residues. The CDR3 sequence: CASSLAGGASEAFF. DNA of the CDR3: TGTGCCAGCAGCTTGGCGGGGGGTGCATCTGAAGCTTTCTTT.

CDR3 residues: CASSLLGLTGELFF. In nucleotides, the CDR3 is TGTGCCAGCAGCTTGCTAGGGTTAACCGGGGAGCTGTTTTTT. This chain links TRBV7-9 with TRBJ2-2, with D uncertain. The V end was cut by 3 bases, the J end by 5 bases, with 10 bases between. Germline V gives CDR1 SEHNR, CDR2 FQNEAQ (reference sequence). The CDR3 has 14 residues.

This chain links TRBV10-3 with TRBJ2-1; TRBD2 matches at 7 bases. The trim removed 0 bases at V and 9 bases at J, leaving 8 bases unmatched. The CDR3 has 15 residues. The germline CDR1 and CDR2 sequences are ENHRY and SYGVKD. The CDR3 DNA follows: TGTGCCATCAGTGAGTCCGAGGGAGGGCCTGGTGAGCAGTTCTTC. Protein sequence: CAISESEGGPGEQFF.

The V gene is TRBV6-4, the J gene TRBJ1-5; D possibly corresponds to TRBD1 (6 bases). V lost 8 bases and J lost 0, with 17 bases in between. Germline V gene sequence: CDR1 MRHNA, CDR2 SNTAGT. This CDR3 is 16 amino acids long. CDR3 nucleotides: TGTGCCAGCGGGCCGGACAGAAACTATAGCAATCAGCCCCAGCATTTT. This sequence encodes CASGPDRNYSNQPQHF.

In this sample, this clone turned up a few times. This CDR3 is CASSLFAGAGDTQYF. For the CDR3, the DNA is TGTGCCAGCAGCTTATTTGCGGGAGCTGGAGATACGCAGTATTTT. The chain recombines TRBV7-9 with TRBJ2-3, with 7 bases identical to TRBD2. The CDR3 totals 15 residues. Germline V CDR1 and CDR2: SEHNR, FQNEAQ (reference sequence). J gave up 5 bases and V 2 bases, and 7 bases lay outside the gene matches.

The J gene is TRBJ1-2, the V gene TRBV5-1; D uncertain. CDR1 and CDR2 (germline): SGHRS, YFSETQ. The CDR3 is 13 amino acids. The V end was cut by 0 bases, the J end by 5 bases, with 8 bases between. In nucleotides, the CDR3 is TGCGCCAGCAGCTTGGATCCAGTTTATGGCTACACCTTC. Protein: CASSLDPVYGYTF.

This clone was seen only once. V usage is TRBV5-5 and J usage is TRBJ2-1, with D perhaps being TRBD1 or TRBD2 (5 bases each). Germline CDR1 SGHKS, CDR2 YYEKEE (reference sequence). The germline V and J ends were trimmed by 0 bases and 4 bases, with 14 bases remaining between them. The CDR3 is made up of 16 amino acids. CDR3 loop: CASSLDEGMSYNEQFF. In DNA form, the CDR3 reads TGTGCCAGCAGCTTGGACGAGGGGATGTCTTACAATGAGCAGTTCTTC. The whole variable domain, filled in from reference TRBV5-5 and TRBJ2-1, reads DAGVTQSPTHLIKTRGQQVTLRCSPISGHKSVSWYQQVLGQGPQFIFQYYEKEERGRGNFPDRFSARQFPNYSSELNVNALLLGDSALYLCASSLDEGMSYNEQFFGPGTRLTVL.

The chain carries TRBV2 and TRBJ1-5; no clear D. With 0 bases removed from V and 5 bases from J, the gap between germline ends came to 5 bases. CDR3 length: 13 residues. Germline CDR1 and CDR2: SNHLY and FYNNEI. The CDR3 DNA reads TGTGCCAGCAGTGAAGCGCTCTATCAGCCCCAGCATTTT. Translated, it gives CASSEALYQPQHF.

The rearrangement uses TRBV23-1 and TRBJ2-1, with TRBD2 matching over 14 bases. TRBV23-1 is sorted into the ORF group, with uncertain function. The CDR3 has 17 residues. Trimming at V came to 8 bases and at J to 4 bases, leaving 10 bases not matched to a gene. In nucleotides, the CDR3 is TGCGCCAGCCCTACGGGACTAGCGGGAGCGGGTTACAATGAGCAGTTCTTC. As protein: CASPTGLAGAGYNEQFF.

The chain combines TRBV7-2 with TRBJ2-5; TRBD2 matches 12 bases. Losses at the gene ends were 6 bases for V and 4 bases for J; bases not matched to a gene: 3. Germline V gene sequence: CDR1 SGHTA, CDR2 FQGNSA. This CDR3 spans 14 amino acids. In DNA, the CDR3 is TGTGCCAGCAGAGTGGGACTAGCGGGAGAGACCCAGTACTTC. It specifies CASRVGLAGETQYF.

This chain connects TRBV6-6 to TRBJ2-7; 9 bases agree with TRBD1. Germline CDR1 is MNHNY and CDR2 is SVGAGI (reference sequence). V lost 6 bases and J lost 5; bases outside the gene matches: 2. The CDR3 totals 12 residues. CDR3 nucleotide sequence: TGTGCCAGCAGCAGGACAGGGGACGAGCAGTACTTC. Translating gives CASSRTGDEQYF.

This clone was detected a few times. CDR3 region: CASSQDPVSNQPQHF. CDR3 in DNA: TGTGCCAGCAGCCAAGATCCAGTTAGCAATCAGCCCCAGCATTTT. This chain connects TRBV4-2 to TRBJ1-5; D call uncertain. The CDR3 extends over 15 amino acids. Germline V CDR1 and CDR2: LGHNA, YNFKEQ. Trimming took off 0 bases at V and 0 bases at J, with 6 bases between the two ends.